This T cell receptor beta chain was documented in a study of human T cells and chemical hapten exposure (dated by TCRdb to the early 2020s). Notes on the research overall: For sensitization, 2% DPC in acetone was applied to a 2 cm by 2 cm area of upper inner arm skin. Weekly therapeutic DPC doses were additionally applied to the scalp of patients throughout the approximately 23-week study period. Patch testing was performed on the upper back with Finn chambers containing 0.01% DPC, and the patch tests were scored after 6 days according to International Contact Dermatitis Research Group standards. Alopecia areata with under or over 50% scalp involvement, alopecia totalis and alopecia universalis were represented in the patient cohort, which was mostly female. Libraries were pooled for sequencing, and variation in per-sample TCR yields was attributed mainly to small differences in library volumes within the pool. Peripheral blood TCR repertoire changes were tracked in vivo in alopecia patients during primary and secondary sensitization to the hapten diphenylcyclopropenone (DPC). Blood samples were taken from patients before sensitization (week 0) and at 2, 6 and about 24 weeks after DPC sensitization. For TCR sequencing, blood came from over 25 alopecia patients at anywhere from one to four time points (pre-sensitization, 2, 6 and 24 weeks). What the research found in general, with its limitations: All patients had alopecia, a presumed autoimmune disease, so their immune response might differ from that of healthy individuals. After repeated subsampling, changes were observed in the strength of the expansion versus patch-test correlation and in the threshold at which the correlation became significant. Expanded TCRs formed significantly more large CDR3 similarity clusters than pre-sensitization or healthy control sets, consistent with antigen-driven responses. Patch test score correlated positively with the number of PT1 expanded TCRs, reaching significance at thresholds 8, 16 and 32 but not at 4. The number of TCRs above 1 in 1000 frequency did not change with DPC sensitization; there was no evidence of global repertoire structure alterations.

This clonotype was found a few times. What this receptor recognizes is not known. No base-level quality is on record; no much larger clone is a single base apart. CDR1 is given as LGHDT and CDR2 as YNNKEL, both from the germline V gene (reference sequence). The CDR3 spans 14 residues, from the cysteine through the phenylalanine. Solely the CDR3 DNA is kept, with 42 bases framed from the first base. The germline V end is reduced by 4 bases and the J end by 8 bases; junction bases left unmatched: 8. Receptor amplification or capture employed RACE. The data were produced on a NextSeq 500. During library preparation, unique molecular identifiers were attached to individual cDNA molecules so that TCRs could be counted quantitatively and reproducibly. Both TCR alpha and TCR beta chains were sequenced from each blood RNA sample. As for the original processing: A median of approximately 96,000 TCRs per sample was observed, with a range of about 20,000 to 750,000. The Decombinator software suite was used to annotate V, J and CDR3 in the TCR reads. For the PS versus PT1 abundance plots, all samples were subsampled to the same number of TCRs (28,000). Expanded TCRs were defined as absent before sensitization and observed at least eight times at the 2-week time point. Using fastp at Q25 and MiXCR, TCRdb reprocessed the public reads and kept productive beta chains. Every distinct CDR3 protein forms one entry, paired with its most common genes and DNA. These V and J calls derive from TCRdb rather than the authors' analysis. This sample gives roughly 38,000 distinct CDR3 sequences in total; 7.6% of them show up just once. The ten largest make up 1% to 1.5% of the sample.

The sample's time point label is to be understood as: pre-sensitization, week 0. The treatment or condition label, read with the paper, signifies: therapeutic diphenylcyclopropenone sensitization with weekly scalp DPC. At each patch-test visit, blood was drawn before the patch test was applied. Patients were eligible if aged 18 to 70, diagnosed with alopecia and judged suitable for DPC therapy, and pregnant patients were excluded. Unfractionated whole blood was collected in Tempus Blood RNA tubes, and total RNA was extracted from that blood. In this chain, TRBV3-1 is recombined with TRBJ2-4; TRBD1 matches 7 bases in the middle. This receptor was taken from a woman in her forties or fifties with alopecia areata. Some clones in this sample may be carry-over from other donors' samples. Material: whole blood, obtained in connection with sensitization to the hapten diphenylcyclopropenone (DPC). The bases read TGTGCCAGCAGCCGGTCCGGGACAGTGGACATTCAGTACTTC. It translates to CASSRSGTVDIQYF. Full variable domain (CDR3 extended with the reference TRBV3-1 and TRBJ2-4 proteins): DTAVSQTPKYLVTQMGNDKSIKCEQNLGHDTMYWYKQDSKKFLKIMFSYNNKELIINETVPNRFSPKSPDKAHLNLHINSLELGDSAVYFCASSRSGTVDIQYFGAGTRLSVL.